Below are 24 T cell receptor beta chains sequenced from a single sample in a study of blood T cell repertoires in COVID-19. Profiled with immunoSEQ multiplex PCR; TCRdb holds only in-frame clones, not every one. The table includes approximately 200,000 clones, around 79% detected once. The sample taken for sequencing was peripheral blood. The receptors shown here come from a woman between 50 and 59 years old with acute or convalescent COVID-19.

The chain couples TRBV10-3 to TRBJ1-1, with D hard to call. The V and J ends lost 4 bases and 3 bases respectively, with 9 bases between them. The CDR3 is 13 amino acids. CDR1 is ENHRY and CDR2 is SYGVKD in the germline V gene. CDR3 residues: CAISVRVDTEAFF. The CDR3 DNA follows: TGTGCCATCAGTGTTAGAGTCGACACTGAAGCTTTCTTT.

The CDR3 protein is CASSYSRGGKNTEAFF. The CDR3 bases are TGTGCCAGCAGTTACTCGAGAGGTGGTAAGAACACTGAAGCTTTCTTT. The chain uses TRBV6-6 and TRBJ1-1; D gene uncertain. CDR1 is MNHNY, CDR2 SVGAGI, per germline (reference sequence). This CDR3 has 16 residues. Deletions cut 0 bases from V and 1 base from J, with 12 bases between.

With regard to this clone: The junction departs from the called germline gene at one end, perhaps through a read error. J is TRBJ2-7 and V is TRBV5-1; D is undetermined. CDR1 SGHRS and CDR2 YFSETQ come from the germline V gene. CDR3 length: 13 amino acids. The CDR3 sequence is CASSLATPGTLNF. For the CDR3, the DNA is TGCGCCAGCAGCTTGGCGACCCCAGGAACCCTGAACTTC.

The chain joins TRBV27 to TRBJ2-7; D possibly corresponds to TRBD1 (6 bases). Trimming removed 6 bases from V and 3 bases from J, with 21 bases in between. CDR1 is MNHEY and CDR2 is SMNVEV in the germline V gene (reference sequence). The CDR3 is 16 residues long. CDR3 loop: CASSRGPPTQGYEQYF. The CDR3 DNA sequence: TGTGCCAGCAGCCGTGGACCGCCAACACAGGGCTACGAGCAGTACTTC.

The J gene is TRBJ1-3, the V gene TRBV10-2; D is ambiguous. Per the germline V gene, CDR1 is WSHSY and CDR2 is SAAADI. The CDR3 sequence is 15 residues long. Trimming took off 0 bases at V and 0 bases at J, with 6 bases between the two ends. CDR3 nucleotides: TGCGCCAGCAGTGAGTCGGCTGGCTCTGGAAACACCATATATTTT. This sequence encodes CASSESAGSGNTIYF.

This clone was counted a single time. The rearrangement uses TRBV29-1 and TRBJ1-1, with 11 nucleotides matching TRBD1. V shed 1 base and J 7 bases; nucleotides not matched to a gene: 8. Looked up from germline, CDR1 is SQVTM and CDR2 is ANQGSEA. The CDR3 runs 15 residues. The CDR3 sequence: CSVEADRGPRIEAFF. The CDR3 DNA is TGCAGCGTTGAAGCGGACAGGGGGCCGAGGATTGAAGCTTTCTTT.

In DNA form, the CDR3 reads TGTGCCAGCAGACATACAGGGGCTTCACCCCTCCACTTT. Protein: CASRHTGASPLHF. The J gene is TRBJ1-6, the V gene TRBV7-9; 7 nucleotides line up with TRBD1. Trimming took 6 bases from V and 9 from J; bases not matched to a gene: 5. CDR3 size: 13 residues. Germline CDR1 is SEHNR and CDR2 is FQNEAQ (reference sequence).

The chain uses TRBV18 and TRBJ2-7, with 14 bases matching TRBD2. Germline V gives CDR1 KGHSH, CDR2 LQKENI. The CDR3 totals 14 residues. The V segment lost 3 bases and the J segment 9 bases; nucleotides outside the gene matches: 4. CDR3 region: CASSPGLAGVGQYF. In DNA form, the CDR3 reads TGTGCCAGCTCACCGGGACTAGCGGGAGTGGGGCAGTACTTC. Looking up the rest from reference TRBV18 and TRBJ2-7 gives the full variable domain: NAGVMQNPRHLVRRRGQEARLRCSPMKGHSHVYWYRQLPEEGLKFMVYLQKENIIDESGMPKERFSAEFPKEGPSILRIQQVVRGDSAAYFCASSPGLAGVGQYFGPGTRLTVT.

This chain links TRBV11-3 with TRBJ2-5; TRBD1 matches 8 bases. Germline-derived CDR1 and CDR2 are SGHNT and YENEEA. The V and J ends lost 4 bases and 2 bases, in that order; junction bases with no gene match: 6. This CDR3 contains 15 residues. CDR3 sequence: CASSSRQGLQETQYF. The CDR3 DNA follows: TGTGCCAGCAGCTCACGACAGGGGCTGCAAGAGACCCAGTACTTC. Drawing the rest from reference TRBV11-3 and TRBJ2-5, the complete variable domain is EAGVVQSPRYKIIEKKQPVAFWCNPISGHNTLYWYLQNLGQGPELLIRYENEEAVDDSQLPKDRFSAERLKGVDSTLKIQPAELGDSAVYLCASSSRQGLQETQYFGPGTRLLVL.

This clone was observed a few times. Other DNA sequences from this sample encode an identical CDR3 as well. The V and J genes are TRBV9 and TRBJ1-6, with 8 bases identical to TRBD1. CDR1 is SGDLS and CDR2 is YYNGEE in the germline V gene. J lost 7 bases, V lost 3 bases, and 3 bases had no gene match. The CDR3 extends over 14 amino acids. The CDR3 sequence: CASSARQGNSPLHF. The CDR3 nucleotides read TGTGCCAGCAGCGCCCGACAGGGGAATTCACCCCTCCACTTT.

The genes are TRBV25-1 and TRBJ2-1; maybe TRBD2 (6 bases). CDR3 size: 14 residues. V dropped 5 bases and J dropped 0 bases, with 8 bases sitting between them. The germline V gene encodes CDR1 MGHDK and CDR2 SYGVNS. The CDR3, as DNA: TGTGCCAGCAGTTACGGGAGCTCCTACAATGAGCAGTTCTTC. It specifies CASSYGSSYNEQFF.

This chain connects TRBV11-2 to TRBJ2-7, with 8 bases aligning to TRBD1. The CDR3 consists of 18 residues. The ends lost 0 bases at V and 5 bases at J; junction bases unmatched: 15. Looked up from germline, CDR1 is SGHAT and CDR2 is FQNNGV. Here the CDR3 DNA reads TGTGCCAGCAGCTTAGATACCCGACGTGGCAGGGGGCGGAACGAGCAGTACTTC. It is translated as CASSLDTRRGRGRNEQYF. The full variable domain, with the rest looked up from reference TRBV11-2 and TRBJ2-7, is EAGVAQSPRYKIIEKRQSVAFWCNPISGHATLYWYQQILGQGPKLLIQFQNNGVVDDSQLPKDRFSAERLKGVDSTLKIQPAKLEDSAVYLCASSLDTRRGRGRNEQYFGPGTRLTVT.

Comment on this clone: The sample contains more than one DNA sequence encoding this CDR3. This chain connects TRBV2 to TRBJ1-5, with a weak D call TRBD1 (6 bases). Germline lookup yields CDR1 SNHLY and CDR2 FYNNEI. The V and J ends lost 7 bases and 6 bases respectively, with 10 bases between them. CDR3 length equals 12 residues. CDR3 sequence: CASNRAGQPQHF. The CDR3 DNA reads TGTGCCAGCAACAGGGCCGGTCAGCCCCAGCATTTT.

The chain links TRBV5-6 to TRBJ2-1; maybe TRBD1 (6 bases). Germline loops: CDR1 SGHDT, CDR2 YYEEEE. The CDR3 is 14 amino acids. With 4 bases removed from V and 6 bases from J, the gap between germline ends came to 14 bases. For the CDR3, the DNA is TGTGCCAGCAGCACTTTATACAGGGTCAATGAGCAGTTCTTC. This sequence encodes CASSTLYRVNEQFF.

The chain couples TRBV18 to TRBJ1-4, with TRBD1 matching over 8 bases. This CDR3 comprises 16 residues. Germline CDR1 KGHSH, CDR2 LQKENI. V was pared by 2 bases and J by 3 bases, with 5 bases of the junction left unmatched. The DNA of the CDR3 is TGTGCCAGCTCACCATCCCAGGGGGCTTCTAATGAAAAACTGTTTTTT. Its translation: CASSPSQGASNEKLFF. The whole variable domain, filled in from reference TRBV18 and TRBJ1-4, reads NAGVMQNPRHLVRRRGQEARLRCSPMKGHSHVYWYRQLPEEGLKFMVYLQKENIIDESGMPKERFSAEFPKEGPSILRIQQVVRGDSAAYFCASSPSQGASNEKLFFGSGTQLSVL.

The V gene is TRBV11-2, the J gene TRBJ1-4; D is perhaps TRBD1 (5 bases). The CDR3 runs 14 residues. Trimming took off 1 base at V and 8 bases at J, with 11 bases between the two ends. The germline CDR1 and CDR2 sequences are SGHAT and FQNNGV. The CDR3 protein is CASSLVRGGEKLFF. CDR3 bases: TGTGCCAGCAGCTTAGTAAGGGGAGGCGAAAAACTGTTTTTT.

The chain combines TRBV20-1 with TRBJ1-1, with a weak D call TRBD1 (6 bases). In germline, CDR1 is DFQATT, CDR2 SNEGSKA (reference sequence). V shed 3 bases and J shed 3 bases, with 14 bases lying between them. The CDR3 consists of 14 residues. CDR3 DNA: TGCAGTGCTAGTGACCTTGACAGGCACACTGAAGCTTTCTTT. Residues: CSASDLDRHTEAFF.

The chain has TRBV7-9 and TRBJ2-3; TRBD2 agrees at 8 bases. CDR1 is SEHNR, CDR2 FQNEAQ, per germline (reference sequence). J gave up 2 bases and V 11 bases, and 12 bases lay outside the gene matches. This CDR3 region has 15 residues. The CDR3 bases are TGTGCCTGCTTGAGGCTAGCGGGTGCCACAGATACGCAGTATTTT. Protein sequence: CACLRLAGATDTQYF.

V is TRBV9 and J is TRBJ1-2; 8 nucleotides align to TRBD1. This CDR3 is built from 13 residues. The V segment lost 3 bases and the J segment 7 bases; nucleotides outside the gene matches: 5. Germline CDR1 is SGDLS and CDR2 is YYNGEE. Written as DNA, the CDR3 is TGTGCCAGCAGCGCCGACAGGGGCCTTGGCTACACCTTC. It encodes CASSADRGLGYTF.

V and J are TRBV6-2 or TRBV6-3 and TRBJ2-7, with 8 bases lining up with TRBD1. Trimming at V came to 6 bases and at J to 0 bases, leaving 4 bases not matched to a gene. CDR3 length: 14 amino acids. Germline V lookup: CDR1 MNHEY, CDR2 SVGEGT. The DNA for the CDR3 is TGTGCCAGCAGCCGGACAGGGAGCTCCTACGAGCAGTACTTC. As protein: CASSRTGSSYEQYF.

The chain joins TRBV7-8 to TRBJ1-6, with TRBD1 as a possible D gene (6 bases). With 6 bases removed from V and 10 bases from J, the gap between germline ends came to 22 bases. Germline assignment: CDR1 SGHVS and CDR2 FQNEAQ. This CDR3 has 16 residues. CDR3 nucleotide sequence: TGTGCCAGCAGTTCTATCAGGGGCCGGGCTTTGTCACCCCTCCACTTT. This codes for CASSSIRGRALSPLHF.

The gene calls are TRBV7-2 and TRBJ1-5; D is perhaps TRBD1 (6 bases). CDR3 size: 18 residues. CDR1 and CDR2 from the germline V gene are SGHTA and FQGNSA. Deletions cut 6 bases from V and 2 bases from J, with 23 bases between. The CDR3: CASRFRDTKGLGNQPQHF. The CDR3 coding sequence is TGTGCCAGCAGGTTTCGGGACACCAAGGGCCTGGGCAATCAGCCCCAGCATTTT.

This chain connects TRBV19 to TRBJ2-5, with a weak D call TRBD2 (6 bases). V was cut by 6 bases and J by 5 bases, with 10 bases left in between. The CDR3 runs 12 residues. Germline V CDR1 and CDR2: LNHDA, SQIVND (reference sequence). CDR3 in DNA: TGTGCCAGTAGGGGACTCGGGGAGACCCAGTACTTC. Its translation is CASRGLGETQYF.

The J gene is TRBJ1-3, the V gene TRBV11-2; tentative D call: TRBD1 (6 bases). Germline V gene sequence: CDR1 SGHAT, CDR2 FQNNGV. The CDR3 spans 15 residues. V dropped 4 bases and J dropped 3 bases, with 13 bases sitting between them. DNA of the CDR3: TGTGCCAGCAGCTCCCAGGGGCTCATTGGAAACACCATATATTTT. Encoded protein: CASSSQGLIGNTIYF.